This TCR beta chain was captured in a study of shared clonotypes between healthy human individuals. Study observations and caveats: Sequencing depth was expected to affect clonotype sharing among donors.

Concerning this clone: Its antigen is as yet unknown.

Replicate PCRs for sorted subsets used approximately 190 ng DNA; this equaled around 28,000 T cell genomes. Produced via immunoSEQ multiplex PCR; TCRdb's table is partial and in-frame only. Here the sample spans around 1,900,000 clones, 93% being singletons. Naive CD8 cells lacked CD45RO and underwent positive selection for CCR7, leaving out terminally differentiated effector memory CD45RA+ cells. The V and J ends lost 6 bases and 6 bases respectively, with 11 bases between them. Per germline, CDR1 SQVTM and CDR2 ANQGSEA. There are 11 residues in the CDR3. The chain recombines TRBV29-1 with TRBJ1-2, with D uncertain. This clonotype was obtained from a man younger than 30 in good health. Some clones in this sample may be carry-over from other donors' samples. The sequencing sample was made of naive CD8+ T cells from PBMCs. CDR3 loop: CSVPRADGYTF. In DNA, the CDR3 is TGCAGCGTCCCGCGGGCGGATGGCTACACCTTC.